In its sample, the clone carrying this T cell receptor beta chain was seen many times. Its antigen is undetermined. Regions amplified from RNA transcripts were the TCR beta CDR3 regions. An initial round of RT-PCR targeting the TCR CDR3 relied on the HTBI primer set. TCRdb called the multiplex PCR reads again in MiXCR, with one record for every CDR3 protein. Among about 290,000 distinct CDR3 sequences listed, about 13% were seen once. CDR3 size: 16 residues. The V gene's germline CDR1 is MDHEN and CDR2 SYDVKM. Unmatched junction bases numbered 10, after V lost 5 bases and J lost 4 bases. Absence of ophthalmopathy progression within 18 months defined stable Graves' hyperthyroidism. This sample was included in a study of T cells in Graves' hyperthyroidism and ophthalmopathy. Findings of the study overall: Separation of ophthalmopathy from stable hyperthyroidism was achieved by a 13 V-J model.

This receptor was identified in a woman in her forties with Graves' hyperthyroidism. This chain connects TRBV28 to TRBJ1-4, with 7 bases that match TRBD1. Sequenced input: blood. CDR3 amino acids: CASSGASQGVNEKLFF. The CDR3 coding sequence is TGTGCCAGCAGTGGGGCTTCCCAGGGGGTTAATGAAAAACTGTTTTTT. The full variable domain, with the rest looked up from reference TRBV28 and TRBJ1-4, is DVKVTQSSRYLVKRTGEKVFLECVQDMDHENMFWYRQDPGLGLRLIYFSYDVKMKEKGDIPEGYSVSREKKERFSLILESASTNQTSMYLCASSGASQGVNEKLFFGSGTQLSVL.